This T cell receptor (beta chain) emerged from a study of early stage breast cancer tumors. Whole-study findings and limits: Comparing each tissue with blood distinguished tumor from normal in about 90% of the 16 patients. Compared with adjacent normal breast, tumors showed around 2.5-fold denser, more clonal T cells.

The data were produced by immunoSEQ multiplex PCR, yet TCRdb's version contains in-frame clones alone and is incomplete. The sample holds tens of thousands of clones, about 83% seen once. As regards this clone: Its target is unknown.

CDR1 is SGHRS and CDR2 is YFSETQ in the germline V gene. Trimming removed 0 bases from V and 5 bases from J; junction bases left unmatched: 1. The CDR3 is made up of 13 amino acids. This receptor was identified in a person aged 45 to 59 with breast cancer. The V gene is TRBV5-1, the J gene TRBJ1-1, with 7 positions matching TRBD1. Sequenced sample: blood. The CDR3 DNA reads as TGCGCCAGCAGCTTGGAGGGACAGACTGAAGCTTTCTTT. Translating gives CASSLEGQTEAFF. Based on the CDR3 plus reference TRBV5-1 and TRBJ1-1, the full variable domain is KAGVTQTPRYLIKTRGQQVTLSCSPISGHRSVSWYQQTPGQGLQFLFEYFSETQRNKGNFPGRFSGRQFSNSRSEMNVSTLELGDSALYLCASSLEGQTEAFFGQGTRLTVV.